Following are 27 T cell receptor beta chains from one sample sequenced in a study of CD8+CD57+ T cells in acquired aplastic anemia (dated by TCRdb to about 2018). TCRdb records Illumina HiSeq 2000 as the sequencer. Profiling of TCR beta VDJ combinations and CDR3 sequences used genomic DNA as the template. TCRdb handled the public reads itself, with Q25 trimming in fastp and clone calling in MiXCR, and kept productive beta chains. Rows matching on CDR3 protein sequence are summarized as one entry with the most common DNA and genes. This sample gives about 160,000 distinct CDR3 sequences in total; roughly 45% of them show up just once. The ten biggest clones cover roughly 3.5% of the sample. Patients chosen for sequencing had shown expansion of CD8+CD57+ cells by flow cytometry. Sample: sorted CD4+, CD8+, or CD8+CD57+ T cells (not recorded which) from PBMCs. The receptors were sampled from a human donor with aplastic anemia.

Only a few counts were recorded for this clonotype. The CDR3 DNA reads TGTGCCACCAGCAGAGACACTATCAAGACACCGGACACTGAAGCTTTCTTT. It translates to CATSRDTIKTPDTEAFF. This sequence joins TRBV15 and TRBJ1-1; no clear D gene. Germline loops: CDR1 LNHNV, CDR2 YYDKDF (reference sequence). V was pared by 0 bases and J by 3 bases, with 17 bases between. The CDR3 extends over 17 amino acids.

The table lists this clonotype with many counts. The J gene is TRBJ1-2, the V gene TRBV7-6; TRBD1 agrees at 9 bases. Trimming took 5 bases from V and 8 from J; bases not matched to a gene: 6. From germline, CDR1 is SGHVS and CDR2 FNYEAQ. This CDR3 comprises 13 residues. DNA for the CDR3: TGTGCCAGCAGCCCGGGACAGGGAGGCGGCTACACCTTC. This translates into CASSPGQGGGYTF.

There are a few counts of this clonotype. The chain uses TRBV10-3 and TRBJ2-1, with 11 bases identical to TRBD2. The CDR3 has 15 amino acids. The junction had 2 bases not matched to a gene; V was cut back by 4 bases and J by 3 bases. Looked up from germline, CDR1 is ENHRY and CDR2 is SYGVKD. In DNA, the CDR3 is TGTGCCATCAGTGGGCTAGCGGGGGGCTACAATGAGCAGTTCTTC. Protein product: CAISGLAGGYNEQFF.

This clonotype was picked up many times. The rearrangement joins TRBV7-3 to TRBJ2-2, with 7 bases aligning to TRBD1. With V trimmed by 6 bases and J by 5 bases, 6 bases remained unmatched. Germline CDR1 SGHTA, CDR2 FQGTGA. This CDR3 region has 14 residues. The CDR3 protein is CASRPPGQTGELFF. The DNA for the CDR3 is TGTGCCAGCAGACCACCGGGACAGACCGGGGAGCTGTTTTTT. The variable domain in full, with the rest retrieved from reference TRBV7-3 and TRBJ2-2, is GAGVSQTPSNKVTEKGKYVELRCDPISGHTALYWYRQSLGQGPEFLIYFQGTGAADDSGLPNDRFFAVRPEGSVSTLKIQRTERGDSAVYLCASRPPGQTGELFFGEGSRLTVL.

This clonotype was seen repeatedly, ten times or more. The chain has TRBV5-1 and TRBJ2-5; 7 bases line up with TRBD2. The CDR3 spans 16 residues. Germline loops: CDR1 SGHRS, CDR2 YFSETQ. The junction had 7 bases not matched to a gene; V was cut back by 0 bases and J by 2 bases. The CDR3 spells CASSLGPAGKQETQYF. CDR3 coding DNA: TGCGCCAGCAGCTTGGGACCAGCGGGGAAACAAGAGACCCAGTACTTC.

This clonotype occurred a few times. The junction differs from germline at one of its ends, possibly a read error. V is TRBV7-9 and J is TRBJ1-2, with D possibly TRBD1 on 5 matching bases. The CDR3 extends over 13 amino acids. Germline V gene data show CDR1 as SEHNR and CDR2 as FQNEAQ (reference sequence). The CDR3 DNA reads TGTGCCAGCAGTTTAGACAGTACCTATGGCTACACCTTC. Encoded protein: CASSLDSTYGYTF.

The chain is built from TRBV29-1 and TRBJ2-1; D gene ambiguous. Germline V gene sequence: CDR1 SQVTM, CDR2 ANQGSEA. The CDR3 covers 10 residues. V lost 5 bases to trimming and J lost 8 bases, with 7 bases between them. The CDR3 spells CSVSGDEQFF. CDR3 in DNA: TGCAGCGTTAGTGGGGATGAGCAGTTCTTC.

This clonotype was counted many times. V is TRBV20-1 and J is TRBJ1-2; TRBD1 might be the D (6 bases). The V gene lost 0 bases and the J gene lost 2 bases, with 13 bases spanning the gap. The CDR3 runs 15 residues. Germline V gene sequence: CDR1 DFQATT, CDR2 SNEGSKA (reference sequence). CDR3 coding DNA: TGCAGTGCTAGAGATGGAAGACAGGAGAACTATGGCTACACCTTC. Protein sequence: CSARDGRQENYGYTF.

The chain combines TRBV7-2 with TRBJ2-3, with 9 nucleotides matching TRBD1. From germline, CDR1 is SGHTA and CDR2 FQGNSA. The CDR3 has 15 amino acids. V shed 5 bases and J 3 bases; nucleotides not matched to a gene: 6. The CDR3 nucleotides are TGTGCCAGCAGCCAAGAGGGGACAGGGACAGATACGCAGTATTTT. As protein: CASSQEGTGTDTQYF.

This clonotype was counted ten times or more. The rearrangement uses TRBV2 and TRBJ1-4; the match to TRBD1 covers 7 bases. This CDR3 spans 13 amino acids. Germline V gene lookup returns CDR1 SNHLY and CDR2 FYNNEI. The V segment lost 10 bases and the J segment 3 bases; nucleotides outside the gene matches: 5. CDR3 DNA: TGTGCCACCAGGGGGGGACCTAATGAAAAACTGTTTTTT. Protein sequence: CATRGGPNEKLFF.

The chain is built from TRBV12-3 or TRBV12-4 and TRBJ1-1; weak D call: TRBD1 (6 bases). V dropped 7 bases and J dropped 1 base, with 16 bases sitting between them. The CDR3 has 15 amino acids. CDR3 sequence: CASKLGAGENTEAFF. CDR3 nucleotide sequence: TGTGCCAGCAAACTTGGGGCAGGGGAGAACACTGAAGCTTTCTTT.

This chain connects TRBV9 to TRBJ1-2, with TRBD1 matching 9 bases. V shed 2 bases, J shed 8 bases, and the junction held 13 bases outside the gene matches. In germline, CDR1 is SGDLS, CDR2 YYNGEE. This CDR3 comprises 16 residues. The DNA for the CDR3 is TGTGCCAGCAGCGTCGCGGGGTCTCCAGGGACAGGGGGCTACACCTTC. This translates into CASSVAGSPGTGGYTF.

This clonotype was seen ten or more times. V and J are TRBV5-1 and TRBJ2-5, with 11 bases identical to TRBD2. The CDR3 spans 16 residues. The trim removed 0 bases at V and 5 bases at J, leaving 6 bases unmatched. Per the germline V gene, CDR1 is SGHRS and CDR2 is YFSETQ. CDR3 sequence reads: CASSLAVLAGGETQYF. The CDR3 coding sequence is TGCGCCAGCAGCTTGGCCGTTCTAGCGGGGGGCGAGACCCAGTACTTC.

The chain recombines TRBV7-9 with TRBJ2-7; D not certain. CDR3 size: 14 residues. Trimming shortened V by 1 base and J by 0 bases, and 7 bases separated the two germline ends. Germline values: CDR1 SEHNR, CDR2 FQNEAQ (reference sequence). This CDR3 reads CASSLDPGSYEQYF. Here the CDR3 DNA reads TGTGCCAGCAGCTTAGATCCGGGCTCCTACGAGCAGTACTTC.

The rearrangement uses TRBV6-1 and TRBJ2-7; 9 nucleotides agree with TRBD1. Germline V gene lookup returns CDR1 MNHNS and CDR2 SASEGT. V lost 6 bases, J lost 2 bases, and 8 bases stayed unmatched. This CDR3 contains 15 residues. CDR3 protein: CASSSGTGSPYEQYF. In DNA, the CDR3 is TGTGCCAGCAGCTCCGGGACAGGGTCCCCCTACGAGCAGTACTTC.

With respect to this clonotype: A much larger clone is a single base away; this may be a read error. The chain couples TRBV10-3 to TRBJ1-1; the match to TRBD1 covers 7 bases. V lost 10 bases to trimming and J lost 0 bases; unmatched junction nucleotides: 11. The germline V gene encodes CDR1 ENHRY and CDR2 SYGVKD. The CDR3 covers 15 residues. CDR3 in DNA: TGTGCCAGCCGCCGTCGGACAGGAATGAACACTGAAGCTTTCTTT. Encoded protein: CASRRRTGMNTEAFF.

This clonotype was seen only once. The CDR3 DNA reads TGTGCCATCAGACAGGAGCGAGACACCGGGGAGCTGTTTTTT. Translated: CAIRQERDTGELFF. The chain employs TRBV10-3 and TRBJ2-2; D possibly corresponds to TRBD1 (5 bases). This CDR3 has 14 amino acids. The V and J ends lost 6 bases and 3 bases respectively, with 11 bases between them. CDR1 is ENHRY and CDR2 is SYGVKD in the germline V gene.

This clonotype was counted many times. The chain links TRBV12-3 or TRBV12-4 to TRBJ1-1; no definite D call. The CDR3 contains 13 residues. The V end was cut by 3 bases, the J end by 5 bases, with 10 bases between. The CDR3 here is CASSLKGRTEAFF. CDR3 nucleotides: TGTGCCAGCAGTTTGAAAGGGCGGACTGAAGCTTTCTTT.

This clonotype was seen at least ten times. This rearrangement joins TRBV7-2 to TRBJ1-5; D possibly corresponds to TRBD1 (5 bases). This CDR3 region has 14 residues. Trimming removed 4 bases from V and 4 bases from J, with 11 bases in between. CDR1 is SGHTA and CDR2 is FQGNSA in the germline V gene. This CDR3 is CASSSGRPNQPQHF. CDR3 DNA sequence: TGTGCCAGCAGCTCGGGACGGCCAAATCAGCCCCAGCATTTT.

V gene TRBV9 combines with J gene TRBJ1-1, with 8 nucleotides matching TRBD1. This CDR3 has 15 residues. CDR1 is SGDLS, CDR2 YYNGEE, per germline. V lost 4 bases to trimming and J lost 1 base; unmatched junction nucleotides: 6. The CDR3, as DNA: TGTGCCAGCAGCAGGGGACAGGTCGCGAACACTGAAGCTTTCTTT. Translating gives CASSRGQVANTEAFF.

The V call is TRBV15, the J call TRBJ2-7; 8 nucleotides match TRBD1. Germline V CDR1 and CDR2: LNHNV, YYDKDF (reference sequence). CDR3 size: 16 residues. V lost 1 base, J lost 7 bases, and 12 bases stayed unmatched. The CDR3 region is CATSRGTRQGAREQYF. Written as DNA, the CDR3 is TGTGCCACCAGCAGAGGAACCAGGCAGGGGGCGAGGGAGCAGTACTTC.

Notes on this clonotype: One junction end does not reproduce the germline sequence, and a read error may be involved. This chain connects TRBV2 to TRBJ1-4; 8 bases fit TRBD1. This CDR3 spans 13 amino acids. Looked up from germline, CDR1 is SNHLY and CDR2 is FYNNEI. This CDR3 is CASSEANRGRLLF. The CDR3 DNA reads as TGTGCCAGCAGTGAAGCCAACAGGGGGAGGCTGCTTTTT.

A remark on this clonotype: Given a much more abundant clone one base away, this may be a read error. The rearrangement links TRBV27 to TRBJ1-6; a weak D match, TRBD1 (5 bases). Germline V gene lookup returns CDR1 MNHEY and CDR2 SMNVEV (reference sequence). Deletions cut 3 bases from V and 10 bases from J, with 22 bases between. This CDR3 region has 17 residues. CDR3 nucleotide sequence: TGTGCCAGCAGTTTGCATCGCGGACGGGGGAGTAGATCACCCCTCCACTTT. Translated: CASSLHRGRGSRSPLHF.

Note on this clonotype: A much larger clone is a single base away; this may be a read error. CDR3 region: CASMQGSGGHNEQFF. For the CDR3, the DNA is TGTGCCAGCATGCAGGGTAGCGGGGGACACAATGAGCAGTTCTTC. J is TRBJ2-1 and V is TRBV6-2 or TRBV6-3; 9 bases map to TRBD2. The CDR3 totals 15 residues. V trimming: 7 bases; J trimming: 5 bases; junction bases outside the gene matches: 9. Per the germline V gene, CDR1 is MNHEY and CDR2 is SVGEGT.

This clonotype was counted ten times or more. The chain recombines TRBV29-1 with TRBJ1-2; D uncertain. V was cut by 2 bases and J by 3 bases, with 19 bases left in between. The CDR3 extends over 16 amino acids. Germline V lookup: CDR1 SQVTM, CDR2 ANQGSEA. CDR3: CSVEPHPARSHYGYTF. CDR3 coding DNA: TGCAGCGTTGAACCGCATCCGGCACGATCCCACTATGGCTACACCTTC.

The table lists this clonotype with a few counts. V usage is TRBV24-1 and J usage is TRBJ2-3, with TRBD2 as a possible D gene (6 bases). Germline CDR1 reads KGHDR; CDR2 reads SFDVKD. The ends were cut back, 5 bases at V and 9 bases at J, with 14 bases in the middle. The CDR3 spans 13 residues. The chain's CDR3 is CATSVGGAVTQYF. The CDR3 nucleotides are TGTGCCACCAGTGTTGGCGGGGCAGTCACGCAGTATTTT.

This clonotype came up many times. The chain joins TRBV5-5 to TRBJ1-4; 10 positions match TRBD1. The germline CDR1 and CDR2 sequences are SGHKS and YYEKEE (reference sequence). V gave up 6 bases and J gave up 8 bases; unmatched junction bases: 7. The CDR3 is made up of 14 amino acids. The CDR3 spells CASTRTGGSEKLFF. The CDR3 DNA reads as TGTGCCAGCACCAGGACAGGGGGAAGCGAAAAACTGTTTTTT. Complete variable domain (other parts from reference TRBV5-5 and TRBJ1-4): DAGVTQSPTHLIKTRGQQVTLRCSPISGHKSVSWYQQVLGQGPQFIFQYYEKEERGRGNFPDRFSARQFPNYSSELNVNALLLGDSALYLCASTRTGGSEKLFFGSGTQLSVL.